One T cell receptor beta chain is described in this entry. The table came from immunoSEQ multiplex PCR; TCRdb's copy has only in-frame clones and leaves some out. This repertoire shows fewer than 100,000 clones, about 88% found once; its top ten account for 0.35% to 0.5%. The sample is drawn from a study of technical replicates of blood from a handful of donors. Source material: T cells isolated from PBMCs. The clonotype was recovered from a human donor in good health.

This CDR3 reads CASSSIQGDLNYGYTF. DNA for the CDR3: TGTGCCAGCAGTTCTATACAGGGGGACCTTAACTATGGCTACACCTTC. The chain joins TRBV28 to TRBJ1-2; 8 bases fit TRBD1. Germline loops: CDR1 MDHEN, CDR2 SYDVKM. V shed 4 bases and J 1 base; nucleotides not matched to a gene: 8. CDR3 length: 16 amino acids.